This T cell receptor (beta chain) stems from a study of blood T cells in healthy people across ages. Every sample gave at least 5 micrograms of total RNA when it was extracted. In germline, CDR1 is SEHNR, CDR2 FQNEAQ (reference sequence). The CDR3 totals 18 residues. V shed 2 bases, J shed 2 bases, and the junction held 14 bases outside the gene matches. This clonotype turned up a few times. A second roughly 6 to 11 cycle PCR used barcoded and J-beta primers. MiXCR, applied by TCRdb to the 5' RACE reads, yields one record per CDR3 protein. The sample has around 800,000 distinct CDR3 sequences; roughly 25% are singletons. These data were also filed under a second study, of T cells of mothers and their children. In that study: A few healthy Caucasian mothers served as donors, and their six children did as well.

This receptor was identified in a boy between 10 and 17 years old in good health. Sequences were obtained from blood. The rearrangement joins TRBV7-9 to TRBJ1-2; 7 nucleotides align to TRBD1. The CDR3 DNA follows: TGTGCCAGCAGCTTACTAAAGCAACAGACAGGGAAGAACTATGGCTACACCTTC. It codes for CASSLLKQQTGKNYGYTF. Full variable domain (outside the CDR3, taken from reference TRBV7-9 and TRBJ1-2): DTGVSQNPRHKITKRGQNVTFRCDPISEHNRLYWYRQTLGQGPEFLTYFQNEAQLEKSRLLSDRFSAERPKGSFSTLEIQRTEQGDSAMYLCASSLLKQQTGKNYGYTFGSGTRLTVV.